This TCR beta chain is drawn from a study of early T cells in non-severe SARS-CoV-2 infection. Overall study results and limits: Anti-spike CD8 responses were favored by VDJdb matching, which missed private and CD4 specificities.

Of note for this clonotype: The antigen is undetermined.

One entry per CDR3 protein, called by TCRdb with MiXCR from the 5' RACE reads. The sample has 45,000 to 60,000 distinct CDR3 sequences; about 10% are singletons. The CDR3 contains 14 residues. Germline V gene data show CDR1 as SNHLY and CDR2 as FYNNEI. Trimming took 6 bases from V and 3 from J, leaving 14 bases between them. This TCR derives from an adult who was a healthcare worker with PCR-confirmed SARS-CoV-2 infection or an uninfected control (not recorded which). The V gene is TRBV2, the J gene TRBJ2-5; no firm D call. Sample: whole blood. This CDR3 reads CASRRRSTEETQYF. CDR3 in DNA: TGTGCCAGCAGGCGCAGGTCAACCGAAGAGACCCAGTACTTC.